The 21 T cell receptor beta chains given below trace back to one sample, sequenced in a study of blood T cell repertoires in COVID-19. The method was immunoSEQ multiplex PCR; TCRdb's version includes in-frame clones alone and lacks a portion of them. The sample includes a few hundred thousand clones, more than 65% of them seen just once. The sample was PBMCs or T cells enriched from blood (not recorded which). The source is a man aged 45-65 years who had recovered from COVID-19.

This chain links TRBV2 with TRBJ2-3; D is possibly TRBD2 (6 bases). Per germline, CDR1 SNHLY and CDR2 FYNNEI. The CDR3 runs 16 residues. V lost 3 bases, J lost 3 bases, and 16 bases lay in between. For the CDR3, the DNA is TGTGCCAGCAGTGAGCGGGGAGGTGGGTCGACAGATACGCAGTATTTT. Amino acid sequence: CASSERGGGSTDTQYF.

This clone was detected ten times or more. The V and J genes are TRBV7-9 and TRBJ2-1; a possible D gene is TRBD2 (5 bases). The CDR3 consists of 13 residues. V was trimmed by 9 bases and J by 2 bases, leaving 11 bases between them. Germline CDR1 and CDR2: SEHNR and FQNEAQ (reference sequence). CDR3 coding DNA: TGTGCCAGATCGGACTGGCCCTACAATGAGCAGTTCTTC. It encodes CARSDWPYNEQFF.

The chain links TRBV15 to TRBJ1-4, with a possible D match to TRBD1 (5 bases). The CDR3 length is 14 residues. The germline V gene encodes CDR1 LNHNV and CDR2 YYDKDF (reference sequence). Trimming took off 4 bases at V and 7 bases at J, with 13 bases between the two ends. The CDR3 DNA follows: TGTGCCACCAGCATCCCAGGGTTTAGTGAAAAACTGTTTTTT. Protein: CATSIPGFSEKLFF.

The chain uses TRBV5-1 and TRBJ2-7, with 10 nucleotides matching TRBD1. Per germline, CDR1 SGHRS and CDR2 YFSETQ. CDR3 length: 15 residues. V lost 1 base to trimming and J lost 5 bases; unmatched junction nucleotides: 6. The CDR3 loop is CASSLRTGGFHEQYF. The CDR3 nucleotides are TGCGCCAGCAGCTTGCGGACAGGGGGGTTTCACGAGCAGTACTTC. Full variable domain (rest looked up from reference TRBV5-1 and TRBJ2-7): KAGVTQTPRYLIKTRGQQVTLSCSPISGHRSVSWYQQTPGQGLQFLFEYFSETQRNKGNFPGRFSGRQFSNSRSEMNVSTLELGDSALYLCASSLRTGGFHEQYFGPGTRLTVT.

V is TRBV5-1 and J is TRBJ2-1, with 10 nucleotides matching TRBD1. This CDR3 region has 14 residues. After removal of 3 bases from V and 10 bases from J, the junction contained 7 bases not matched to a gene. Germline V gene sequence: CDR1 SGHRS, CDR2 YFSETQ. DNA of the CDR3: TGCGCCAGCAGCTCCCGACAGGGGGCAGGGGAGCAGTTCTTC. This sequence encodes CASSSRQGAGEQFF.

The V call is TRBV10-3, the J call TRBJ2-1; possibly TRBD1 for D (5 bases). Germline values: CDR1 ENHRY, CDR2 SYGVKD. The CDR3 is 14 residues long. Trimming shortened V by 7 bases and J by 0 bases, and 10 bases separated the two germline ends. DNA for the CDR3: TGTGCCATCACCGCGGACACCTCCTACAATGAGCAGTTCTTC. Translated, it gives CAITADTSYNEQFF.

A single count supports this clone. The chain couples TRBV5-4 to TRBJ1-1; 7 bases line up with TRBD1. V trimming: 4 bases; J trimming: 4 bases; junction bases outside the gene matches: 7. This CDR3 is 14 amino acids long. CDR1 and CDR2 (germline): SGHNT, YYREEE (reference sequence). CDR3 in DNA: TGTGCCAGCAGCGGTGACAGGGCCGGCACTGAAGCTTTCTTT. This gives the protein CASSGDRAGTEAFF.

The rearrangement links TRBV9 to TRBJ2-3; D call uncertain. The CDR3 is made up of 14 amino acids. The germline V and J ends were trimmed by 5 bases and 0 bases, with 10 bases remaining between them. Germline lookup yields CDR1 SGDLS and CDR2 YYNGEE. CDR3 sequence (DNA): TGTGCCAGCAGTGCCCAGACTAGCACAGATACGCAGTATTTT. This translates into CASSAQTSTDTQYF.

The V call is TRBV7-2, the J call TRBJ2-7; 9 positions match TRBD2. The CDR3 extends over 17 amino acids. Germline V CDR1 and CDR2: SGHTA, FQGNSA. The trim removed 10 bases at V and 5 bases at J, leaving 21 bases unmatched. The CDR3 sequence: CATSTMSGGLLGHEQYF. The CDR3 coding sequence is TGTGCCACCTCAACGATGAGCGGGGGGCTCCTAGGCCACGAGCAGTACTTC. Based on the CDR3 plus reference TRBV7-2 and TRBJ2-7, the full variable domain is GAGVSQSPSNKVTEKGKDVELRCDPISGHTALYWYRQSLGQGLEFLIYFQGNSAPDKSGLPSDRFSAERTGGSVSTLTIQRTQQEDSAVYLCATSTMSGGLLGHEQYFGPGTRLTVT.

This clone has only one observation. The chain recombines TRBV24-1 with TRBJ2-7, with 10 positions matching TRBD1. Germline trimming cut 2 bases from V and 6 bases from J; bases unmatched to any gene: 6. CDR1 is KGHDR, CDR2 SFDVKD, per germline. The length of the CDR3 is 15 residues. CDR3 nucleotides: TGTGCCACCAGTGATTCGGGACAGGGGAACAGCGAGCAGTACTTC. It translates to CATSDSGQGNSEQYF.

This chain joins TRBV18 and TRBJ2-2; the D gene is possibly TRBD1 (6 bases). CDR3 length: 15 amino acids. CDR1 and CDR2 (germline): KGHSH, LQKENI. V was shortened by 2 bases and J by 0 bases, with 7 bases between the two germline ends. The CDR3 sequence: CASSPGGPNTGELFF. The CDR3 nucleotides read TGTGCCAGCTCACCAGGGGGCCCGAACACCGGGGAGCTGTTTTTT.

Only one count was recorded for this clone. The chain has TRBV29-1 and TRBJ1-2; D might be TRBD1 (5 bases). V was cut by 7 bases and J by 2 bases, with 17 bases left in between. The CDR3 length is 14 residues. The germline gives CDR1 SQVTM, CDR2 ANQGSEA. Here the CDR3 reads CSAAGGLSNYGYTF. The CDR3, as DNA: TGCAGCGCCGCTGGGGGACTGTCCAACTATGGCTACACCTTC. Supplemented by reference TRBV29-1 and TRBJ1-2, the full variable domain reads SAVISQKPSRDICQRGTSLTIQCQVDSQVTMMFWYRQQPGQSLTLIATANQGSEATYESGFVIDKFPISRPNLTFSTLTVSNMSPEDSSIYLCSAAGGLSNYGYTFGSGTRLTVV.

CDR3 sequence reads: CASSLALTSGGADTQYF. The DNA for the CDR3 is TGTGCCAGCAGCTTAGCCTTGACTAGCGGGGGAGCCGATACGCAGTATTTT. This chain joins TRBV7-9 and TRBJ2-3, with 12 positions matching TRBD2. CDR1 SEHNR and CDR2 FQNEAQ come from the germline V gene (reference sequence). V trimming: 0 bases; J trimming: 6 bases; junction bases outside the gene matches: 7. The CDR3 extends over 17 amino acids.

The chain joins TRBV7-9 to TRBJ1-3; D is possibly TRBD1 (6 bases). The CDR3 covers 16 residues. Looked up from germline, CDR1 is SEHNR and CDR2 is FQNEAQ (reference sequence). V was clipped by 5 bases and J by 0 bases, with 14 bases between them. CDR3 coding DNA: TGTGCCAGCAGCACCGGACAGTTTTCCTCTGGAAACACCATATATTTT. Protein sequence: CASSTGQFSSGNTIYF.

The V call is TRBV6-5, the J call TRBJ2-5; TRBD1 matches at 7 bases. This CDR3 comprises 13 residues. Germline CDR1 reads MNHEY; CDR2 reads SVGAGI. The J segment lost 1 base and the V segment lost 6 bases, leaving 2 bases of the junction unmatched. The CDR3 region has the DNA TGTGCCAGCAGCGGGACAGTCCAAGAGACCCAGTACTTC. It translates to CASSGTVQETQYF.

The genes are TRBV6-6 and TRBJ1-2, with 10 bases aligning to TRBD1. V dropped 2 bases and J dropped 13; count of bases not matched to a gene: 7. CDR3 length: 13 residues. Germline loops: CDR1 MNHNY, CDR2 SVGAGI (reference sequence). In DNA form, the CDR3 reads TGTGCCAGCAGTTACAGACAGGGGGCCCATGCCACCTTC. This translates into CASSYRQGAHATF.

V and J are TRBV7-8 and TRBJ2-7, with a tentative D call TRBD2 (6 bases). This CDR3 is built from 14 residues. Germline CDR1 is SGHVS and CDR2 is FQNEAQ. V was pared by 2 bases and J by 2 bases, with 10 bases between. CDR3 DNA: TGTGCCAGCAGCTTAAGGCGCGGGGCCTACGAGCAGTACTTC. Translation: CASSLRRGAYEQYF. Based on the CDR3 plus reference TRBV7-8 and TRBJ2-7, the full variable domain is GAGVSQSPRYKVAKRGQDVALRCDPISGHVSLFWYQQALGQGPEFLTYFQNEAQLDKSGLPSDRFFAERPEGSVSTLKIQRTQQEDSAVYLCASSLRRGAYEQYFGPGTRLTVT.

The chain couples TRBV29-1 to TRBJ2-7; tentative D call: TRBD2 (5 bases). The germline V and J ends were trimmed by 7 bases and 3 bases, with 10 bases remaining between them. Germline lookup yields CDR1 SQVTM and CDR2 ANQGSEA. The CDR3 length is 11 residues. CDR3 nucleotides: TGCAGCGCCACGGAGGACTACGAGCAGTACTTC. This gives the protein CSATEDYEQYF.

This chain joins TRBV5-6 and TRBJ2-7; no definite D call. The CDR3 is 11 residues long. V lost 4 bases and J lost 4, with 6 bases in between. Germline V gene sequence: CDR1 SGHDT, CDR2 YYEEEE. CDR3 residues: CASSAEYEQYF. DNA of the CDR3: TGTGCCAGCAGCGCTGAGTACGAGCAGTACTTC.

V and J are TRBV7-9 and TRBJ2-1, with TRBD2 matching 8 bases. With V trimmed by 5 bases and J by 3 bases, 9 bases remained unmatched. The CDR3 spans 16 residues. Germline V gene sequence: CDR1 SEHNR, CDR2 FQNEAQ (reference sequence). The CDR3 spells CASSPLPSGSYNEQFF. Written as DNA, the CDR3 is TGTGCCAGCAGCCCCTTGCCGAGCGGGAGCTACAATGAGCAGTTCTTC.

The chain is built from TRBV7-3 and TRBJ2-2, with TRBD1 matching 7 bases. CDR1 is SGHTA and CDR2 is FQGTGA in the germline V gene. CDR3 size: 15 residues. J was trimmed by 4 bases and V by 5 bases; bases with no gene match: 7. The CDR3 region is CASSNRQGGTGELFF. The DNA of the CDR3 is TGTGCCAGCAGCAACCGACAGGGTGGCACCGGGGAGCTGTTTTTT. The full variable domain, its missing parts supplied by reference TRBV7-3 and TRBJ2-2, is GAGVSQTPSNKVTEKGKYVELRCDPISGHTALYWYRQSLGQGPEFLIYFQGTGAADDSGLPNDRFFAVRPEGSVSTLKIQRTERGDSAVYLCASSNRQGGTGELFFGEGSRLTVL.